Listed here are 2 T cell receptor beta chains from one sample, sequenced in a study of blood T cell repertoires in COVID-19 (TCRdb year 2020). The library was prepared using the immunoSEQ multiplex PCR assay. TCRdb's version of the immuneACCESS table is confined to in-frame rearrangements and falls short of the full clone set. An unresolved V gene accounts for under half of the shortfall where checked; the remainder is of unknown origin. Counted in this sample were over 100,000 clones; around 80% of them appeared once. Of the sample, about a sixth is held by the ten largest clones. What was sequenced was peripheral blood. All receptors derive from a man in his sixties with active or convalescent COVID-19.

The J gene is TRBJ2-5, the V gene TRBV28; 7 bases line up with TRBD1. The CDR3 spans 13 residues. CDR1 and CDR2 (germline): MDHEN, SYDVKM. V trimming: 4 bases; J trimming: 4 bases; junction bases outside the gene matches: 3. The CDR3 region is CASSSRQGETQYF. The CDR3 bases are TGTGCCAGCAGTTCCCGACAGGGAGAGACCCAGTACTTC.

The V and J genes are TRBV3-1 (or the pseudogene TRBV3-2) and TRBJ2-1; TRBD2 matches at 10 bases. V lost 4 bases, J lost 9 bases, and 15 bases stayed unmatched. The CDR3 loop spans 17 amino acids. Germline lookup yields CDR1 LGHDT and CDR2 YNNKEL (reference sequence). The CDR3 protein is CASSLLAEREGLGEQFF. Written as DNA, the CDR3 is TGTGCCAGCAGCCTCCTCGCGGAGCGGGAGGGCCTCGGTGAGCAGTTCTTC.